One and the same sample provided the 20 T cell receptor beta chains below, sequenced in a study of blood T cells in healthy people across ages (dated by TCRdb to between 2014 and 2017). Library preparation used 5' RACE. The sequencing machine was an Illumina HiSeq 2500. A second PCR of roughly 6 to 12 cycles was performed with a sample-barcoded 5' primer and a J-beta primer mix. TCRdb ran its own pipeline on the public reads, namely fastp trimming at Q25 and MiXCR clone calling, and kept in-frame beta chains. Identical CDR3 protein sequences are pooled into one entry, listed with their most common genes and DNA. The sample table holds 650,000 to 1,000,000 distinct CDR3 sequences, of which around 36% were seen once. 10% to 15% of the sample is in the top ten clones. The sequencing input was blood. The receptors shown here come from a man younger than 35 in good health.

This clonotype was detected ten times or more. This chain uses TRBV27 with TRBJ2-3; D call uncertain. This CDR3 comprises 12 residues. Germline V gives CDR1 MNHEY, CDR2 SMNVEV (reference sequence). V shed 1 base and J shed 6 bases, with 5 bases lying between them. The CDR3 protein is CASSLFGDTQYF. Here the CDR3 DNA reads TGTGCCAGCAGTTTATTTGGGGATACGCAGTATTTT.

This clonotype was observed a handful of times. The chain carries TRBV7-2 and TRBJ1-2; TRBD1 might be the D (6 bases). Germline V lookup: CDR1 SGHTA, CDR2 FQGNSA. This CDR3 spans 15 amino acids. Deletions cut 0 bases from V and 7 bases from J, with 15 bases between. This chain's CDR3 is CASSLAGGAIGGYTF. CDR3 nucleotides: TGTGCCAGCAGCTTAGCCGGGGGGGCGATTGGTGGCTACACCTTC. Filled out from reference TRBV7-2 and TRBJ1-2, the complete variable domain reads GAGVSQSPSNKVTEKGKDVELRCDPISGHTALYWYRQSLGQGLEFLIYFQGNSAPDKSGLPSDRFSAERTGGSVSTLTIQRTQQEDSAVYLCASSLAGGAIGGYTFGSGTRLTVV.

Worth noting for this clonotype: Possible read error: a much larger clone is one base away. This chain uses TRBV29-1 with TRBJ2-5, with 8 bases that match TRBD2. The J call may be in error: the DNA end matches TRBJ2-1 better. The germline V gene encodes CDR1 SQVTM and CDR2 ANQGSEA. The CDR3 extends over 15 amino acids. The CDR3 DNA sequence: TGCAGCGCCGGACTAGCCCGGAGGGGGAAAGAGACCCAGTTCTTC. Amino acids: CSAGLARRGKETQFF.

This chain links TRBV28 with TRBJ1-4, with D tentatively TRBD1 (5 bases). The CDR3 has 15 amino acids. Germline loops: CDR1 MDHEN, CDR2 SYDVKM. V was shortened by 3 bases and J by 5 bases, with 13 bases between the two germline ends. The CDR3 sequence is CASSFSRGFNEKLFF. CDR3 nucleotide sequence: TGTGCCAGCAGTTTTTCGAGGGGTTTCAATGAAAAACTGTTTTTT.

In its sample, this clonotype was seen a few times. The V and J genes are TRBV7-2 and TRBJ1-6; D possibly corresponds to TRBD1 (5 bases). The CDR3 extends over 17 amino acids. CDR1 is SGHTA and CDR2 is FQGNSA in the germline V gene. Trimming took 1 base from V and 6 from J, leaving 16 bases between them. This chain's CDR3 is CASSLGGWGVSNSPLHF. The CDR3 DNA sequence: TGTGCCAGCAGCTTAGGTGGTTGGGGGGTTAGTAATTCACCCCTCCACTTT.

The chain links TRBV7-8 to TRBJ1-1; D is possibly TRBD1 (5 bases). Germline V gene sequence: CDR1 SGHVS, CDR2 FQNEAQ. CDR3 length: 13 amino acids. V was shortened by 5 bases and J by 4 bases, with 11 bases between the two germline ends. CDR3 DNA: TGTGCCAGCAGCCCTGGGGGGTTCACTGAAGCTTTCTTT. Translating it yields CASSPGGFTEAFF. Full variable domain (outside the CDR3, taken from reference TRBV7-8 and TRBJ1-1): GAGVSQSPRYKVAKRGQDVALRCDPISGHVSLFWYQQALGQGPEFLTYFQNEAQLDKSGLPSDRFFAERPEGSVSTLKIQRTQQEDSAVYLCASSPGGFTEAFFGQGTRLTVV.

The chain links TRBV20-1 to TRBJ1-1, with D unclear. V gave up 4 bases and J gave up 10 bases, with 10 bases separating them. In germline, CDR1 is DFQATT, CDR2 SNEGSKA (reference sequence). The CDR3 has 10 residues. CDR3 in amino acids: CSAKERAAFF. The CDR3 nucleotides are TGCAGTGCTAAGGAGAGGGCAGCTTTCTTT.

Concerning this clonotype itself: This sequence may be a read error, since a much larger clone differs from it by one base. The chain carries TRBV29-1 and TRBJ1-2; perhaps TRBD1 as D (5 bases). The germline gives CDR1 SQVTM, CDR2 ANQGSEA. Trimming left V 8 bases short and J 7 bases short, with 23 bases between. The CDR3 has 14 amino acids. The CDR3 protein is CSLQLRGAEGGYTF. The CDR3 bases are TGCAGCCTCCAGTTGAGGGGCGCAGAAGGTGGCTACACCTTC.

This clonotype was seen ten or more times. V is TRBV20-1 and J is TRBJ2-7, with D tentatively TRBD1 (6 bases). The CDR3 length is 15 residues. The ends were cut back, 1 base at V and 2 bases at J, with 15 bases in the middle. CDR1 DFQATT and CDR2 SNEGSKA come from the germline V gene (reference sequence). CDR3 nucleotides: TGCAGTGCTAGAGGTCAACAGGGTTGGGCCTACGAGCAGTACTTC. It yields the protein CSARGQQGWAYEQYF.

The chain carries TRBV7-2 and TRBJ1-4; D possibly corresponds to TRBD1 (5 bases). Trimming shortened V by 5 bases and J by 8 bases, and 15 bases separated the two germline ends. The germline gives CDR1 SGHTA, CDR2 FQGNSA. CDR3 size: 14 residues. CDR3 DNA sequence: TGTGCCAGCAGCGTAGTGCGGGGGAGGGAAAAACTGTTTTTT. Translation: CASSVVRGREKLFF.

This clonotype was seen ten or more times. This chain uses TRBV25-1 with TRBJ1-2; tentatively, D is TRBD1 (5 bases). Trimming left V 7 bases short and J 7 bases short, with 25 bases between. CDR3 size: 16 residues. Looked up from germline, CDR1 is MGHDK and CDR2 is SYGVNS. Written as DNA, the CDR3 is TGTGCCAGCATTGGCCCCTCGGGGACCGTCGCTCTTGGCTACACCTTC. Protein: CASIGPSGTVALGYTF.

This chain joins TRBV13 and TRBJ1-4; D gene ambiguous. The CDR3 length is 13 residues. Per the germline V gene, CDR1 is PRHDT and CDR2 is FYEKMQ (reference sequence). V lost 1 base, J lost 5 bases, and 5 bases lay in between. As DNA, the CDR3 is TGTGCCAGCAGCTTAGAAACAAATGAAAAACTGTTTTTT. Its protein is CASSLETNEKLFF.

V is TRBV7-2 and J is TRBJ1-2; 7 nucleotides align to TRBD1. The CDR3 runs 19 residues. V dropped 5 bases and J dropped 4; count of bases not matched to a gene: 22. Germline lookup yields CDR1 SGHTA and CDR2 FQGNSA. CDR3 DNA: TGTGCCAGCAGCCCAACCCCTGACCCAGGGGGATCGCAAAGCTATGGCTACACCTTC. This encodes CASSPTPDPGGSQSYGYTF. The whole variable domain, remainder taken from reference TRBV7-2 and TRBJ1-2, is GAGVSQSPSNKVTEKGKDVELRCDPISGHTALYWYRQSLGQGLEFLIYFQGNSAPDKSGLPSDRFSAERTGGSVSTLTIQRTQQEDSAVYLCASSPTPDPGGSQSYGYTFGSGTRLTVV.

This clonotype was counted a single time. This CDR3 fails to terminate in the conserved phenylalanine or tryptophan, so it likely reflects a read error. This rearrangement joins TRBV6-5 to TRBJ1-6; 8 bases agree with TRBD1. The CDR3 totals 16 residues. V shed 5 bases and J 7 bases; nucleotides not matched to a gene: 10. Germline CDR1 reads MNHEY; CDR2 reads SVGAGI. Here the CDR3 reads CASSLQGAVGNSPLHL. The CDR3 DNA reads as TGTGCCAGCAGTCTTCAGGGGGCCGTAGGAAATTCACCCCTCCACCTT.

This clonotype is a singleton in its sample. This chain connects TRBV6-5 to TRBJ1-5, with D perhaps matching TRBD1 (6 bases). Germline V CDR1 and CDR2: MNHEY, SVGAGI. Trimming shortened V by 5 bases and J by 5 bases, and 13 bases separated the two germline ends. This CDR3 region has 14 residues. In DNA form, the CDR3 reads TGTGCCAGCAGTATACAGGGAAGGGATCAGCCCCAGCATTTT. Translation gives CASSIQGRDQPQHF.

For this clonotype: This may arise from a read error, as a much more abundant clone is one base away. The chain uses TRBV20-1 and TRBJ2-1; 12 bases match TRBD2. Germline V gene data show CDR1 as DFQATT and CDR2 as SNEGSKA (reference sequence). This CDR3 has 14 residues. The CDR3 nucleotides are TGCAGTGCTGCTAGCGGGGGGGCATTAAATGGGCAGTTCTTC. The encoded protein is CSAASGGALNGQFF.

This chain's CDR3 is CATSRDGAGENQPQHF. The CDR3 DNA reads as TGTGCCACCAGCAGAGATGGTGCAGGGGAGAATCAGCCCCAGCATTTT. The J gene is TRBJ1-5, the V gene TRBV15; D is perhaps TRBD1 (6 bases). This CDR3 has 16 amino acids. Looked up from germline, CDR1 is LNHNV and CDR2 is YYDKDF (reference sequence). Trimming cost V 0 bases and J 4 bases, with 13 bases left between them.

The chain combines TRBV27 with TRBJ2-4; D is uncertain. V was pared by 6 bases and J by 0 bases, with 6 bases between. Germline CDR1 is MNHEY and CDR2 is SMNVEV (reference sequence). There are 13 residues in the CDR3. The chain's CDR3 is CASSHPAKNIQYF. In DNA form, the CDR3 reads TGTGCCAGCAGCCACCCAGCCAAAAACATTCAGTACTTC.

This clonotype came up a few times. The CDR3 DNA reads TGTGCCAGCTCACCAGATTCAGGGGGCAATGAGCAGTTCTTC. The encoded protein is CASSPDSGGNEQFF. The chain combines TRBV18 with TRBJ2-1; 7 bases fit TRBD1. Germline V gene sequence: CDR1 KGHSH, CDR2 LQKENI. Trimming took 2 bases from V and 6 from J; bases not matched to a gene: 4. There are 14 residues in the CDR3.

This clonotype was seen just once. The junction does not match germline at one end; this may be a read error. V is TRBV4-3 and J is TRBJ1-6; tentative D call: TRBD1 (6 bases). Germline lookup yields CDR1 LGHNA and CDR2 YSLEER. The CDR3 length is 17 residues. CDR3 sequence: CAGSQRLRTVDNSPLHF. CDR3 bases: TGCGCCGGCAGCCAAAGGCTACGGACAGTTGATAATTCACCCCTCCACTTT.